This passage covers 22 T cell receptor beta chains from one sample sequenced in a study of blood T cell repertoires in COVID-19. TCRdb keeps only in-frame clones here, not all; method: immunoSEQ multiplex PCR. The data hold 98,000 or so clones, with over 75% observed a single time. Input material: peripheral blood. Receptors originate from a human donor in a cohort sampled during active COVID-19.

A remark on this clone: The sample contains more than one DNA sequence encoding this CDR3. The chain links TRBV28 to TRBJ1-6, with D possibly TRBD1 on 5 matching bases. The germline gives CDR1 MDHEN, CDR2 SYDVKM. The CDR3 has 14 residues. Trimming pared 4 bases from V and 10 bases from J, leaving 14 bases between. The CDR3 region is CASSSPGVVSPLHF. In DNA, the CDR3 is TGTGCCAGCAGTTCCCCGGGGGTCGTCTCACCCCTCCACTTT.

About this clone itself: Germline and junction disagree at one end, which may indicate a read error. The chain has TRBV7-7 and TRBJ2-1, with TRBD1 identical over 9 bases. CDR3 size: 15 residues. Germline lookup yields CDR1 SSHAT and CDR2 FNYEAQ (reference sequence). Here the CDR3 DNA reads TGTGCTAGCAGCCCCGGGACAGGGCTGGACAATGAGCAGTTCTTC. The encoded protein is CASSPGTGLDNEQFF.

This clone was counted between two and nine times. This chain links TRBV29-1 with TRBJ1-3; D ambiguous. Trimming left V 7 bases short and J 0 bases short, with 7 bases between. Per germline, CDR1 SQVTM and CDR2 ANQGSEA. CDR3 length equals 12 residues. The CDR3 DNA reads TGCAGCGCGATCATCTCTGGAAACACCATATATTTT. Translated: CSAIISGNTIYF.

This rearrangement joins TRBV28 to TRBJ1-4, with D possibly being TRBD1 (6 bases). Between the trimmed V and J ends, which lost 6 bases and 7 bases, there was a span of 18 bases. CDR3 size: 15 residues. Germline CDR1 MDHEN, CDR2 SYDVKM. For the CDR3, the DNA is TGTGCCAGCAGGGGGCTGGGGGGGGGCCGTGAAAAACTGTTTTTT. The encoded protein is CASRGLGGGREKLFF.

A note on this clone: One junction end disagrees with the germline gene, perhaps due to a read error. The chain is built from TRBV2 and TRBJ2-3; 10 positions match TRBD1. Germline V lookup: CDR1 SNHLY, CDR2 FYNNEI. CDR3 length: 13 residues. The CDR3 region has the DNA TGTGCCAGCAGACCGAATTCCGGGACAGGGGCTCTTTTT. Protein sequence: CASRPNSGTGALF.

The chain couples TRBV12-3 or TRBV12-4 to TRBJ1-5; possible D gene TRBD1, 5 bases. The length of the CDR3 is 13 residues. V was cut by 3 bases and J by 6 bases, with 9 bases left in between. This chain's CDR3 is CASSLGPGQPQHF. The CDR3, as DNA: TGTGCCAGCAGTTTGGGGCCTGGTCAGCCCCAGCATTTT.

J is TRBJ2-3 and V is TRBV2, with 9 bases matching TRBD1. Germline V gene sequence: CDR1 SNHLY, CDR2 FYNNEI. This CDR3 has 15 residues. V was clipped by 6 bases and J by 2 bases; unmatched bases: 6. The CDR3 sequence is CASRRTGVVTDTQYF. CDR3 nucleotide sequence: TGTGCCAGCAGACGGACAGGGGTGGTCACAGATACGCAGTATTTT.

V is TRBV13 and J is TRBJ1-2; 7 bases are a match to TRBD1. V shed 0 bases, J shed 2 bases, and the junction held 12 bases outside the gene matches. Germline V CDR1 and CDR2: PRHDT, FYEKMQ (reference sequence). This CDR3 is built from 18 residues. In DNA, the CDR3 is TGTGCCAGCAGCTTAGGGCCCCTTACAGGGGTCTACAACTATGGCTACACCTTC. Protein product: CASSLGPLTGVYNYGYTF. The full variable domain, rest sourced from reference TRBV13 and TRBJ1-2, is AAGVIQSPRHLIKEKRETATLKCYPIPRHDTVYWYQQGPGQDPQFLISFYEKMQSDKGSIPDRFSAQQFSDYHSELNMSSLELGDSALYFCASSLGPLTGVYNYGYTFGSGTRLTVV.

The V gene is TRBV6-1, the J gene TRBJ2-1; TRBD1 is a possible D gene (5 bases). The CDR3 contains 16 residues. Germline V CDR1 and CDR2: MNHNS, SASEGT. V lost 2 bases and J lost 7, with 18 bases in between. The CDR3 loop is CASSEPRGFGSNEQFF. In DNA form, the CDR3 reads TGTGCCAGCAGTGAACCTAGGGGATTTGGGTCAAATGAGCAGTTCTTC.

The chain is built from TRBV29-1 and TRBJ2-1; TRBD1 is a possible D gene (5 bases). V was clipped by 3 bases and J by 9 bases, with 12 bases between them. The CDR3 sequence is 12 residues long. In germline, CDR1 is SQVTM, CDR2 ANQGSEA. The CDR3 region has the DNA TGCAGCGTTGATCAGGGATACGGTGAGCAGTTCTTC. Protein product: CSVDQGYGEQFF.

This sequence joins TRBV9 and TRBJ1-3; D perhaps matches TRBD1 (5 bases). The CDR3 is made up of 15 amino acids. Germline V gives CDR1 SGDLS, CDR2 YYNGEE. V was pared by 4 bases and J by 0 bases, with 11 bases between. The CDR3, as DNA: TGTGCCAGCAGCCAGGGCCGGAACTCTGGAAACACCATATATTTT. As protein: CASSQGRNSGNTIYF.

V gene TRBV4-1 combines with J gene TRBJ1-2; D gene ambiguous. This CDR3 has 15 amino acids. The germline gives CDR1 MGHRA, CDR2 YSYEKL. The ends were cut back, 1 base at V and 4 bases at J, with 13 bases in the middle. This CDR3 is CASSQGAGVGYGYTF. Written as DNA, the CDR3 is TGCGCCAGCAGCCAAGGAGCGGGAGTGGGCTATGGCTACACCTTC.

Worth noting for this clone: This may be a read error, as it is one base from a much larger clone. Other nucleotide sequences in the sample specify the same CDR3. This chain links TRBV19 with TRBJ1-5, with D possibly TRBD1 on 6 matching bases. This CDR3 is 15 amino acids long. Germline-derived CDR1 and CDR2 are LNHDA and SQIVND (reference sequence). Trimming removed 2 bases at V and 2 bases at J, with 10 bases between. CDR3 bases: TGTGCCAGTAGTATATGGGGGCGAGGCAATCAGCCCCAGCATTTT. As protein: CASSIWGRGNQPQHF.

J is TRBJ2-1 and V is TRBV10-1; the match to TRBD1 covers 8 bases. The germline V gene has CDR1 WNHNN and CDR2 SYGVQD (reference sequence). The CDR3 totals 16 residues. The ends lost 2 bases at V and 2 bases at J; junction bases unmatched: 5. CDR3 loop: CASSETQGAPYNEQFF. The CDR3 coding sequence is TGCGCCAGCAGTGAGACGCAGGGGGCCCCCTACAATGAGCAGTTCTTC.

The V and J genes are TRBV5-6 and TRBJ2-5, with D tentatively TRBD1 (6 bases). Germline V gene lookup returns CDR1 SGHDT and CDR2 YYEEEE. V lost 4 bases and J 1 base, leaving 11 bases between the germline ends. This CDR3 has 14 amino acids. The CDR3 DNA is TGTGCCAGCAGCGACCAGACAGGCCAAGAGACCCAGTACTTC. This translates into CASSDQTGQETQYF. Full variable domain (rest looked up from reference TRBV5-6 and TRBJ2-5): DAGVTQSPTHLIKTRGQQVTLRCSPKSGHDTVSWYQQALGQGPQFIFQYYEEEERQRGNFPDRFSGHQFPNYSSELNVNALLLGDSALYLCASSDQTGQETQYFGPGTRLLVL.

This chain connects TRBV19 to TRBJ1-2, with 7 positions matching TRBD1. Germline CDR1 and CDR2: LNHDA and SQIVND (reference sequence). V lost 4 bases to trimming and J lost 6 bases; unmatched junction nucleotides: 11. This CDR3 contains 15 residues. CDR3 DNA sequence: TGTGCCAGTAGTACCCGGGACAGTTCTTCCGATGGCTACACCTTC. Amino acid sequence: CASSTRDSSSDGYTF.

The chain joins TRBV13 to TRBJ1-5, with D possibly matching TRBD1 (5 bases). Germline CDR1 reads PRHDT; CDR2 reads FYEKMQ (reference sequence). The CDR3 consists of 15 residues. Trimming left V 5 bases short and J 0 bases short, with 11 bases between. The CDR3: CASSRRDGSNQPQHF. The CDR3 DNA sequence: TGTGCCAGCAGCAGGCGGGACGGTAGCAATCAGCCCCAGCATTTT.

The V call is TRBV27, the J call TRBJ2-1; D not certain. Trimming cost V 3 bases and J 6 bases, with 15 bases left between them. CDR3 length: 15 residues. From germline, CDR1 is MNHEY and CDR2 SMNVEV (reference sequence). The CDR3 nucleotides read TGTGCCAGCAGTTTCCAATCGCCTCCTAGCAATGAGCAGTTCTTC. It specifies CASSFQSPPSNEQFF.

This rearrangement joins TRBV18 to TRBJ1-3; 7 positions match TRBD1. This CDR3 is 15 amino acids long. Germline CDR1 reads KGHSH; CDR2 reads LQKENI. Trimming cost V 3 bases and J 2 bases; bases outside gene matches: 4. The CDR3 bases are TGTGCCAGCTCACCCGGGACAGATCCTGGAAACACCATATATTTT. Protein sequence: CASSPGTDPGNTIYF.

The gene calls are TRBV28 and TRBJ1-2, with D maybe TRBD1 (5 bases). Germline V gives CDR1 MDHEN, CDR2 SYDVKM. CDR3 length: 13 amino acids. Trimming removed 3 bases at V and 3 bases at J, with 8 bases between. DNA of the CDR3: TGTGCCAGCAGTTTCCAGGGATACTATGGCTACACCTTC. Protein product: CASSFQGYYGYTF.

J is TRBJ1-2 and V is TRBV29-1, with TRBD1 matching 7 bases. Looked up from germline, CDR1 is SQVTM and CDR2 is ANQGSEA. V dropped 5 bases and J dropped 0; count of bases not matched to a gene: 6. CDR3 size: 14 residues. This CDR3 reads CSVRGQATNYGYTF. DNA of the CDR3: TGCAGCGTTCGAGGACAGGCGACTAACTATGGCTACACCTTC.

As concerns this clone: Other DNA sequences in the same sample also yield this CDR3. This sequence joins TRBV27 and TRBJ2-7; 10 bases line up with TRBD2. The CDR3 spans 13 residues. Germline-derived CDR1 and CDR2 are MNHEY and SMNVEV (reference sequence). J was trimmed by 4 bases and V by 6 bases; bases with no gene match: 3. CDR3 bases: TGTGCCAGCAGGGCTAGCGGGGGTTACGAGCAGTACTTC. Translating it yields CASRASGGYEQYF.